The 3 T cell receptor beta chains below all came from one sample that was sequenced in a study of beta chain features in type 1 diabetes. Reverse transcribing all isolated RNA meant expressed TCRB transcripts were sequenced. TCRdb keeps only in-frame clones here, not all; method: immunoSEQ multiplex PCR. The sample contains some 360,000 clones, over 9% of which appear only once. These TCRs' antigens remain unknown. Study-wide findings and caveats: Within each of all four CD4+ subsets, Type 1 diabetes patients had TCRB CDR3s that were moderately but significantly shorter.

Material: central memory CD4+ T cells from blood. The receptors derive from a man aged 25 to 40 with type 1 diabetes.

This clone appeared a few times. This rearrangement joins TRBV10-3 to TRBJ1-5; a weak D match, TRBD1 (5 bases). Looked up from germline, CDR1 is ENHRY and CDR2 is SYGVKD. V shed 6 bases and J shed 4 bases, with 10 bases lying between them. This CDR3 comprises 13 residues. The CDR3 region is CAISDSLNQPQHF. In DNA, the CDR3 is TGTGCCATCAGCGACAGCCTAAATCAGCCCCAGCATTTT.

This clone was detected many times. The chain carries TRBV7-9 and TRBJ1-2; D unresolved. CDR1 is SEHNR and CDR2 is FQNEAQ in the germline V gene (reference sequence). Between the trimmed V and J ends, which lost 0 bases and 4 bases, there was a span of 9 bases. There are 14 residues in the CDR3. The CDR3 bases are TGTGCCAGCAGCTTAGCGCGAGAGCTCTATGGCTACACCTTC. The encoded protein is CASSLARELYGYTF.

CDR3 region: CASRPQTSGYTGELFF. The DNA of the CDR3 is TGTGCCAGCAGGCCTCAAACTAGCGGTTACACCGGGGAGCTGTTTTTT. This chain joins TRBV7-9 and TRBJ2-2; 8 nucleotides match TRBD2. This CDR3 spans 16 amino acids. The ends lost 6 bases at V and 3 bases at J; junction bases unmatched: 9. Per the germline V gene, CDR1 is SEHNR and CDR2 is FQNEAQ (reference sequence).